This entry features one TCR beta chain sequence. Its antigen target is currently unknown. The sample holds no much larger clone one base away, and base qualities are not on file. These data come from a study of identical twins listed by TCRdb under 2016. Background for the entire study: To test whether fetal clonotypes persist, this study deep-sequenced TCR alpha and beta repertoires from monozygotic twins, from unrelated adults of various ages, and from cord blood. Replicate twin experiments were performed at different times using different library preparation protocols to rule out contamination. The study at large found these results: Compared with coincidental sharing between unrelated individuals, out-of-frame TCR alpha sequences shared between twins had an excess of sequences with low generation probability. Out-of-frame TCR alpha sharing in monozygotic twins was systematically underestimated by recombination models, whereas sharing between unrelated individuals was in agreement with the recombination models. In beta out-of-frame sequences, excess twin sharing was weaker, because having fewer shared sequences lowered the signal-to-noise ratio. Fewer insertions were carried by abundant cord blood beta clonotypes; a weaker similar trend was observed in young adult naive repertoires, while no such trend was observed in memory repertoires. Invariant T cells such as MAIT and iNKT could partly confound zero-insertion analyses, although diverse VJ usage argued against such confounding for most clonotypes. Conclusions relied on cross-sectional statistical analysis, since the same donors could not be followed over many years.

V and J lose 5 bases and 6 bases, and a span of 20 bases separates them. The CDR3 contains 15 residues, cysteine and phenylalanine counted. Here the CDR3 DNA is all that survives: 45 bases in frame from base 1. From a lookup of the germline V gene, CDR1 and CDR2 are SGHTA and FQGNSA. The library was obtained by 5' RACE. TCRdb records Illumina HiSeq 2000 as the sequencer. Template switching introduced a universal primer binding site; the final cDNA contained a unique molecular identifier, enabling accurate counting of TCR cDNA molecules. First-strand cDNA for TCR alpha and beta chains was synthesized from specific primers in the conserved constant-segment region. Each cDNA library was double barcoded, with a SMART-Mk sample barcode plus Illumina barcodes, to control for contamination. TruSeq adapter sequences along with Illumina sample barcodes were introduced in two successive PCR steps. The TCR alpha and beta cDNA libraries were sequenced on the Illumina HiSeq platform using custom primers. As for the original processing: MiGEC processed the raw reads to extract unique molecular identifiers, while MiXCR was used to determine the CDR3 positions. For each individual, recombination models were inferred using an EM algorithm with the repgenHMM and IGoR tools. Shared clonotypes were analyzed with the tcR package in R, and sharing was normalized by the product of cloneset sizes. To study raw recombination without the effects of thymic and clonal selection, out-of-frame nonproductive sequences were analyzed. TCRdb reran the public reads through fastp at Q25 and MiXCR, keeping productive beta chains. Rows matching on CDR3 protein sequence are summarized as one entry with the most common DNA and genes. The authors' filters were not applied to this entry. For this sample the table gives roughly 720,000 distinct CDR3 sequences, of which around a sixth were detected only once. Jointly, the top ten make up about an eighth of the sample.

Every donor was a healthy Caucasian. The twin cohort comprised three pairs of female monozygotic twins, all aged about 18 to 29 years. The RNA used for TCR libraries was isolated from peripheral blood mononuclear cells. The data also belong to a second study, concerning T cells expressing NK-cell markers. The second study, in turn, reports: TCR beta-chain repertoires were profiled in sorted CD3+CD56+NKG2C+, CD3+CD56+NKG2C- and CD3+CD56-NKG2C+ T-cell subsets from roughly eight donors. Among the eight sequenced donors, seven were HCMV-seropositive and one was HCMV-seronegative. To restrict sorting to alphabetaTCR-expressing T cells, an anti-gammadeltaTCR antibody was added in several experiments. In six donors, the dominant CD3+CD56+NKG2C+ clonotypes ranked among the top 10 CD8+ clonotypes, making up 1.0-7.0% of CD8+ T cells. Those dominant clonotypes were again the most abundant among CD3+CD56-NKG2C+ cells in a handful of donors, at about 28.3-60.1%. It remained unclear whether the expanded NKG2C-expressing T cell clones were specific for HCMV antigens. All eight donors whose samples were sequenced were randomly selected healthy volunteers, three of them men and five women. HCMV serostatus was determined by detecting HCMV-specific IgG in serum with a commercial ELISA kit. Bulk peripheral blood T-cell repertoires were additionally sequenced from unsorted PBMC for roughly six donors. MIGEC was used to demultiplex reads and group the reads by UMI, and MiTCR was used to assemble and quantify clonotypes. To exclude erroneous sequences, any TCR cDNA sequence not supported by at least two reads was discarded. The tcR package was used for downstream repertoire analysis, with clonotypes matched between fractions based on CDR3 nucleotide sequence plus V segment. Antigen specificity was annotated against VDJdb with VDJmatch, allowing one amino acid substitution in CDR3.

Material: PBMCs. The TCR comes from a woman younger than 35 in good health. This sequence uses TRBV7-2 and TRBJ2-7; the D match is possibly TRBD1 or TRBD2, with 5 bases aligned in each. The CDR3 protein is CASSENWDVAFEQYF. Here is the DNA: TGTGCCAGCAGCGAGAACTGGGACGTAGCTTTCGAGCAGTACTTC.